The clone carrying this TCR beta chain turned up a few times. Germline-derived CDR1 and CDR2 are LGHDT and YNNKEL (reference sequence). The CDR3 is 17 amino acids. J was trimmed by 6 bases and V by 0 bases; bases with no gene match: 8. Grouping used clinical history reported by participants in a survey and questionnaire. These data are taken from a study of blood T cell repertoires in COVID-19. TCRdb's table, derived via immunoSEQ multiplex PCR, lists solely in-frame clones and lacks some. Seen here are 450,000 to 500,000 clones, about nine tenths observed once, and the top ten hold 0.7%. This clonotype was sampled from a woman under 30 who had recovered from COVID-19. The chain joins TRBV3-1 (or the pseudogene TRBV3-2) to TRBJ2-2, with TRBD1 matching 9 bases. The sequencing sample was made of PBMCs or T cells enriched from blood (not recorded which). CDR3 nucleotides: TGTGCCAGCAGCCAAGACCGGGACAGGGATATATCCGGGGAGCTGTTTTTT. Amino acids: CASSQDRDRDISGELFF.